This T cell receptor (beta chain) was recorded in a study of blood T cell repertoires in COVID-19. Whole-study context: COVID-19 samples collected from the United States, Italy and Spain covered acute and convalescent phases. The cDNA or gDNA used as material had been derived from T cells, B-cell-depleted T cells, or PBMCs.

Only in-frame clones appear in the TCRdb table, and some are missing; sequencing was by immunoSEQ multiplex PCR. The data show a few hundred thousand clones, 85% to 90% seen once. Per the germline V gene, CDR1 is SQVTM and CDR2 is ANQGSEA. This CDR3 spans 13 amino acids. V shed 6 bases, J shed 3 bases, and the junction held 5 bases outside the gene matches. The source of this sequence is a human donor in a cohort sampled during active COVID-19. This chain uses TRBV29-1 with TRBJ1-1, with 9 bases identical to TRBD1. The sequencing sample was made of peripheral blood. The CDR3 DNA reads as TGCAGCGTAAACAGGGGGCCAGACACTGAAGCTTTCTTT. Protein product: CSVNRGPDTEAFF.